Below, one T cell receptor (beta chain) is given with its context. Its antigen is currently unknown. This entry is derived from a study of cytomegalovirus exposure and HLA in healthy donors. Findings of the study overall: The presence/absence work took it that sequencing depth was about the same across donors. In a later analysis, V- and J-gene trimming of beta chains associated with a DCLRE1C missense variant, replicated independently. In a later analysis, a genetic analysis reported fewer productive-TCR N-insertions in an Asian-associated ancestry cluster than the cohort average.

The PCR contained 60 Vbeta and 13 Jbeta primers. Data came from immunoSEQ multiplex PCR; TCRdb stores just in-frame clones and leaves some out. The sample has some 190,000 clones, 82% seen once; the top ten hold less than 2%. The sample taken for sequencing was PBMCs. The origin of this receptor is a man aged 40-55 years in good health and CMV-seronegative.

CDR3 DNA sequence: TGTGCCAGCAGCTTAGTAGGGACTAGCTACGAGCAGTACTTC. This sequence encodes CASSLVGTSYEQYF. The chain couples TRBV7-2 to TRBJ2-7; 8 nucleotides line up with TRBD2. This CDR3 is 14 amino acids long. Germline CDR1 is SGHTA and CDR2 is FQGNSA. V shed 1 base and J 3 bases; nucleotides not matched to a gene: 2.